A single sample is the source of the 5 T cell receptor beta chains below, sequenced in a study of T cell repertoires in aging, cancer and after chemotherapy. A mixed TRB-A/B primer pool amplified rearranged TRB by multiplex touch-down PCR. A single record per CDR3 protein comes from TCRdb applying MiXCR to the multiplex PCR reads. In the table there are about 5,600 distinct CDR3 sequences, about 25% of which are singletons. Peripheral blood genomic DNA, not sorted cells or RNA, was the template. Specimen: blood. The receptor source for this set is a human donor with a solid tumor.

V usage is TRBV20-1 and J usage is TRBJ1-1; possible D gene TRBD1, 6 bases. Trimming took 5 bases from V and 1 from J, leaving 11 bases between them. CDR3 length equals 13 residues. CDR1 is DFQATT and CDR2 is SNEGSKA in the germline V gene (reference sequence). In DNA form, the CDR3 reads TGCAGTGCTTTGACAGGCCCGAACACTGAAGCTTTCTTT. This sequence encodes CSALTGPNTEAFF.

This clonotype occurred a few times. The chain recombines TRBV7-9 with TRBJ1-1, with TRBD1 identical over 7 bases. Germline CDR1 reads SEHNR; CDR2 reads FQNEAQ (reference sequence). The V and J ends lost 5 bases and 6 bases, in that order; junction bases with no gene match: 6. The CDR3 has 13 residues. CDR3 protein: CASSRQGGAEAFF. DNA for the CDR3: TGTGCCAGCAGCCGCCAGGGGGGGGCTGAAGCTTTCTTT.

This clonotype qualifies as large (0.1 to 1%). J is TRBJ2-3 and V is TRBV29-1; perhaps TRBD1 as D (5 bases). The ends were cut back, 4 bases at V and 3 bases at J, with 11 bases in the middle. CDR1 and CDR2 (germline): SQVTM, ANQGSEA. The CDR3 is 13 residues long. This CDR3 reads CSVARPGTDTQYF. CDR3 nucleotides: TGCAGCGTTGCACGACCAGGGACAGATACGCAGTATTTT.

In its sample, this clonotype is medium-sized. V usage is TRBV29-1 and J usage is TRBJ2-7; D perhaps matches TRBD2 (7 bases). With 4 bases removed from V and 6 bases from J, the gap between germline ends came to 10 bases. CDR1 is SQVTM and CDR2 is ANQGSEA in the germline V gene. The CDR3 has 11 residues. CDR3 amino acids: CSVGGGPEQYF. The DNA of the CDR3 is TGCAGCGTTGGGGGGGGGCCCGAGCAGTACTTC.

Only a few counts were recorded for this clonotype. J is TRBJ2-7 and V is TRBV5-1, with 8 bases that match TRBD1. This CDR3 spans 15 amino acids. The germline V gene has CDR1 SGHRS and CDR2 YFSETQ. The junction had 6 bases not matched to a gene; V was cut back by 4 bases and J by 0 bases. Here the CDR3 DNA reads TGCGCCAGCAGCCCGGGACAGGACCTCTCCTACGAGCAGTACTTC. Amino acids: CASSPGQDLSYEQYF.